The T cell receptor beta chain described here comes from a study of tumor-infiltrating lymphocytes in primary liver carcinoma. Study summary: Tumor staging was T1-T3 N0M0; sizes spanned about 4.2 to 10 cm across. Samples produced roughly 3.65 to 7.13 million productive TCRbeta reads, comparable across tissue types. The study, taken as a whole, reports: The top-250-clone fraction was significantly higher in tumors than in blood (p = 0.039).

TCR beta cDNA was reverse-transcribed from approximately 0.45 ug of total RNA. The reaction used a constant-region primer and ProtoScript II reverse transcriptase. For TCR beta, libraries were produced by three nested multiplex PCR rounds using slightly modified ARM-PCR. TRBV1-TRBV30 forward primers paired with a C-beta reverse primer were used in the first two PCR rounds, which ran roughly 9 cycles each. Each CDR3 protein gets one entry after TCRdb re-called the multiplex PCR reads with MiXCR. The sample holds approximately 88,000 distinct CDR3 sequences, approximately 68% seen once. Of note for this clonotype: Its cognate antigen is unknown. This is likely a read error, given that the CDR3 carries no conserved phenylalanine or tryptophan at its end.

Germline lookup yields CDR1 SGHAT and CDR2 FQNNGV. The CDR3 covers 13 residues. V gave up 4 bases and J gave up 10 bases, with 16 bases separating them. Both RNA and DNA were isolated together from approximately 20-30 mg of bulk tissue that had not been sorted. Chronic HBV infection, untreated so far, was present in the patients. The chain recombines TRBV11-2 with TRBJ2-5; possible D gene TRBD2, 6 bases. Sequencing was carried out using tumor-adjacent normal liver tissue. The clonotype was recovered from a man aged 35 to 55 with primary liver carcinoma and hepatitis B virus infection. The CDR3 loop reads CASSSARGKIQYS. The CDR3 DNA is TGTGCCAGCAGCTCGGCCCGCGGGAAGATCCAGTACTCC.